This T cell receptor (beta chain) was observed in a study of T cell responses to AZD1222 COVID-19 vaccine. The V end lost 5 bases, the J end lost 2 bases, and 16 bases lay between the germline ends. The CDR3 covers 15 residues. In germline, CDR1 is MNHEY, CDR2 SVGEGT. The data were produced by immunoSEQ multiplex PCR, yet TCRdb's version contains in-frame clones alone and is incomplete. This sample has about 92,000 clones, with approximately 87% found just once. This clonotype originated in an adult in good health. Sequences were derived from peripheral blood, sampled on day 0 of AZD1222 vaccination. The chain uses TRBV6-2 or TRBV6-3 and TRBJ2-7, with a tentative D call TRBD1 (6 bases). CDR3 sequence (DNA): TGTGCCAGCAGTGACTACAGGGTACCCCCCTACGAGCAGTACTTC. It specifies CASSDYRVPPYEQYF.